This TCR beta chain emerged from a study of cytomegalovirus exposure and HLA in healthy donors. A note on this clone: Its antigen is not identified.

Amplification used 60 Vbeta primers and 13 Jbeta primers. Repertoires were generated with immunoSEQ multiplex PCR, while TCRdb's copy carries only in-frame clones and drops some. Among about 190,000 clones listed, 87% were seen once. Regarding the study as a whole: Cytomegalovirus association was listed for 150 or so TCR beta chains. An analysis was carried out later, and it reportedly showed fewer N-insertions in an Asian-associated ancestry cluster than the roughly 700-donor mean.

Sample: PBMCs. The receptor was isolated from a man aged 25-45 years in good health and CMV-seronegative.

This CDR3 reads CASSLVRDSDQPQHF. In nucleotides, the CDR3 is TGTGCCAGCAGCTTAGTTAGGGACAGCGATCAGCCCCAGCATTTT. V and J are TRBV7-8 and TRBJ1-5, with 7 bases lining up with TRBD1. After removal of 1 base from V and 5 bases from J, the junction contained 5 bases not matched to a gene. Germline-derived CDR1 and CDR2 are SGHVS and FQNEAQ. The CDR3 spans 15 residues.